The count of the clone carrying this TCR beta chain is one. CDR1 and CDR2 (germline): SGHNT, YYREEE (reference sequence). Trimming removed 1 base from V and 3 bases from J; junction bases left unmatched: 6. The CDR3 contains 15 residues. The data are from a study of T cell changes during pregnancy in multiple sclerosis. Profiled with immunoSEQ multiplex PCR; TCRdb holds only in-frame clones, not every one. The sample carries some 100,000 clones, 92% recorded once. The chain employs TRBV5-4 and TRBJ1-2, with 7 bases that match TRBD1. The sequences come from peripheral blood, collected after pregnancy. This TCR derives from a female donor with multiple sclerosis, enrolled in a pregnancy study. The CDR3 nucleotides are TGTGCCAGCAGCTTGATTGGAACAGGGGACTATGGCTACACCTTC. This encodes CASSLIGTGDYGYTF.